These T cell receptor beta chains were read from a single sample in a study of regulatory T cells in long-lasting Graves disease. A single record per CDR3 protein comes from TCRdb applying MiXCR to the multiplex PCR reads. The sample has approximately 400,000 distinct CDR3 sequences, roughly 20% seen once. Here the sequenced sample was peripheral blood mononuclear cells (PBMCs), taken when the disease was refractory, from a patient treated with antithyroid drugs. The receptors originated from a female donor with Graves disease. Each CDR3 is given with its conserved first and last residue. Fields, in order: J gene, V gene, CDR3 length, clone size, D gene, CDR3 DNA, CDR3 protein. A D gene is named only where the DNA matches it firmly. Expanded clones are given a class, and other clones once, few, many or no size at all.

j_call: TRBJ1-4
v_call: TRBV7-2
cdr3_length: 14
clone_size: -
d_call: -
cdr3_nt: TGTGCCAGCAGCCCGGAAGCAACTAATGAAAAACTGTTTTTT
cdr3_aa: CASSPEATNEKLFF

j_call: TRBJ2-7
v_call: TRBV5-1
cdr3_length: 14
clone_size: few
d_call: -
cdr3_nt: TGCGCCAGCAGAAGGGAGTTTAGCAGCCACGAGCAGTACTTC
cdr3_aa: CASRREFSSHEQYF

j_call: TRBJ2-5
v_call: TRBV27
cdr3_length: 15
clone_size: many
d_call: -
cdr3_nt: TGTGCCAGCAGTTTATTTTGGGGGTCCCAAGAGACCCAGTACTTC
cdr3_aa: CASSLFWGSQETQYF

j_call: TRBJ1-4
v_call: TRBV18
cdr3_length: 14
clone_size: -
d_call: -
cdr3_nt: TGTGCCAGCTCACCATCCGGACACTATGAAAAACTGTTTTTT
cdr3_aa: CASSPSGHYEKLFF

j_call: TRBJ2-5
v_call: TRBV7-2
cdr3_length: 16
clone_size: many
d_call: TRBD2
cdr3_nt: TGTGCCAGCAGCAAAGCGGGGGGGCTAGCGTCAGAGACCCAGTACTTC
cdr3_aa: CASSKAGGLASETQYF

j_call: TRBJ2-7
v_call: TRBV28
cdr3_length: 20
clone_size: many
d_call: TRBD2
cdr3_nt: TGTGCCAGCAGTTTGCCCCTGAGGACTAGCGGGAGGCCGAGCTCCTACGAGCAGTACTTC
cdr3_aa: CASSLPLRTSGRPSSYEQYF

j_call: TRBJ1-1
v_call: TRBV11-2
cdr3_length: 15
clone_size: few
d_call: -
cdr3_nt: TGTGCCAGCAGCTTAGGGCAGGTGACGAACACTGAAGCTTTCTTT
cdr3_aa: CASSLGQVTNTEAFF

j_call: TRBJ2-5
v_call: TRBV18
cdr3_length: 13
clone_size: -
d_call: -
cdr3_nt: TGTGCCAGCTCACCAGGGATAGCGGAGACCCAGTACTTC
cdr3_aa: CASSPGIAETQYF

j_call: TRBJ1-4
v_call: TRBV30
cdr3_length: 11
clone_size: many
d_call: -
cdr3_nt: TGTGCCTGGGGACGGAATGAAAAACTGTTTTTT
cdr3_aa: CAWGRNEKLFF

j_call: TRBJ1-1
v_call: TRBV11-2
cdr3_length: 15
clone_size: few
d_call: TRBD1
cdr3_nt: TGTGCCAGCAGCCCCCGGGACAGGCTGAACACTGAAGCTTTCTTT
cdr3_aa: CASSPRDRLNTEAFF

j_call: TRBJ1-5
v_call: TRBV6-4
cdr3_length: 15
clone_size: -
d_call: -
cdr3_nt: TGTGCCAGCACCAACGGGCGACTTAGCAATCAGCCCCAGCATTTT
cdr3_aa: CASTNGRLSNQPQHF

j_call: TRBJ2-7
v_call: TRBV5-1
cdr3_length: 13
clone_size: few
d_call: -
cdr3_nt: TGCGCCAGCAGCTTGAATTGGATGTACGAGCAGTACTTC
cdr3_aa: CASSLNWMYEQYF

j_call: TRBJ1-2
v_call: TRBV4-1
cdr3_length: 14
clone_size: -
d_call: -
cdr3_nt: TGCGCCAGCAGCCAAAGAAACGGGCGAGAGGACTACGCCTTC
cdr3_aa: CASSQRNGREDYAF

j_call: TRBJ2-5
v_call: TRBV12-3/TRBV12-4
cdr3_length: 14
clone_size: -
d_call: TRBD2
cdr3_nt: TGTGCCAGCAGACCTGGAGCTACCCGGGGGGCCCAGTACTTC
cdr3_aa: CASRPGATRGAQYF

j_call: TRBJ2-2
v_call: TRBV12-3/TRBV12-4
cdr3_length: 17
clone_size: many
d_call: TRBD2
cdr3_nt: TGTGCCAGCAGTCCGTGGACTAGCGGATTAAACACCGGGGAGCTGTTTTTT
cdr3_aa: CASSPWTSGLNTGELFF

j_call: TRBJ2-4
v_call: TRBV20-1
cdr3_length: 14
clone_size: -
d_call: -
cdr3_nt: TGCAGTGCTGAACAGGGACTTGCCAAAAACATTCAGTACTTC
cdr3_aa: CSAEQGLAKNIQYF

j_call: TRBJ1-4
v_call: TRBV2
cdr3_length: 13
clone_size: many
d_call: -
cdr3_nt: TGTGCCAGTTGGACAGTTCTAAATGAAAAACTGTTTTTT
cdr3_aa: CASWTVLNEKLFF

j_call: TRBJ1-1
v_call: TRBV29-1
cdr3_length: 13
clone_size: -
d_call: -
cdr3_nt: TGCAGCGTTGAGGTGGGGGTGAACACTGAAGCTTTCTTT
cdr3_aa: CSVEVGVNTEAFF

j_call: TRBJ2-1
v_call: TRBV20-1
cdr3_length: 16
clone_size: few
d_call: -
cdr3_nt: TGCAGTGCTAGGTCGATCATGGAAGTCAAATACAATGAGCAGTTCTTC
cdr3_aa: CSARSIMEVKYNEQFF

j_call: TRBJ2-5
v_call: TRBV19
cdr3_length: 14
clone_size: -
d_call: TRBD1
cdr3_nt: TGTGCCAGTAGTGCACAGGGGACACAAGAGACCCAGTACTTC
cdr3_aa: CASSAQGTQETQYF

j_call: TRBJ2-5
v_call: TRBV20-1
cdr3_length: 13
clone_size: -
d_call: -
cdr3_nt: TGCAGTGCTAGAGTTTCTCTTCAAGAGACCCAGTACTTC
cdr3_aa: CSARVSLQETQYF

j_call: TRBJ2-5
v_call: TRBV6-5
cdr3_length: 14
clone_size: many
d_call: -
cdr3_nt: TGTGCCAGCAGTTACTCCCGGTTCCAAGAGACCCAGTACTTC
cdr3_aa: CASSYSRFQETQYF

j_call: TRBJ2-7
v_call: TRBV7-2
cdr3_length: 18
clone_size: -
d_call: TRBD2
cdr3_nt: TGTGCCAGCAGCTTTAGGGGACTAGCGGAACCCTGGGGGAAGGAGCAGTACTTC
cdr3_aa: CASSFRGLAEPWGKEQYF

j_call: TRBJ2-7
v_call: TRBV7-9
cdr3_length: 16
clone_size: -
d_call: -
cdr3_nt: TGTGCCAGCAGCCCTACCCAAGGTAGCGGAGTTTACGAGCAGTACTTC
cdr3_aa: CASSPTQGSGVYEQYF

j_call: TRBJ2-3
v_call: TRBV11-2
cdr3_length: 15
clone_size: -
d_call: TRBD2
cdr3_nt: TGTGCCAGCAGCCAAAGCGGGAGGGCAACAGATACGCAGTATTTT
cdr3_aa: CASSQSGRATDTQYF

j_call: TRBJ1-1
v_call: TRBV20-1
cdr3_length: 15
clone_size: few
d_call: -
cdr3_nt: TGCAGTGCTAGAGATGCGGCCCCCGGAGGTACTGAAGCTTTCTTT
cdr3_aa: CSARDAAPGGTEAFF

j_call: TRBJ2-5
v_call: TRBV7-2
cdr3_length: 17
clone_size: many
d_call: TRBD2
cdr3_nt: TGTGCCAGCAGCGCTACCCTAGCGGGAGTTGTACAAGAGACCCAGTACTTC
cdr3_aa: CASSATLAGVVQETQYF

j_call: TRBJ2-5
v_call: TRBV12-3/TRBV12-4
cdr3_length: 18
clone_size: -
d_call: -
cdr3_nt: TGTGCCAGCAGCCCCCCCAAAAAAACAGGGTTTGTGCGAGAGACCCAGTACTTC
cdr3_aa: CASSPPKKTGFVRETQYF

j_call: TRBJ1-4
v_call: TRBV15
cdr3_length: 17
clone_size: many
d_call: -
cdr3_nt: TGTGCCACCAGCAGAGAACCAACGACAGGCCTGAATGAAAAACTGTTTTTT
cdr3_aa: CATSREPTTGLNEKLFF

j_call: TRBJ2-3
v_call: TRBV6-1
cdr3_length: 15
clone_size: -
d_call: -
cdr3_nt: TGTGCCAGCAGCAAGGACCTGCTGGGGGGAGGTACGCAGTATTTT
cdr3_aa: CASSKDLLGGGTQYF

j_call: TRBJ2-7
v_call: TRBV20-1
cdr3_length: 14
clone_size: -
d_call: TRBD1
cdr3_nt: TGCAGTGCTAGACCCCGGACAGGGGACTACGAGCAGTACTTC
cdr3_aa: CSARPRTGDYEQYF

j_call: TRBJ2-2
v_call: TRBV6-5
cdr3_length: 18
clone_size: many
d_call: TRBD2
cdr3_nt: TGTGCCAGCAGTTACTCAATGGCCAGCGGGAGGGGAACCGGGGAGCTGTTTTTT
cdr3_aa: CASSYSMASGRGTGELFF

j_call: TRBJ2-5
v_call: TRBV10-3
cdr3_length: 15
clone_size: -
d_call: TRBD2
cdr3_nt: TGTGCCATCAGTGGGCAAGCGGGACCGCGAGAGACCCAGTACTTC
cdr3_aa: CAISGQAGPRETQYF

j_call: TRBJ2-5
v_call: TRBV7-8
cdr3_length: 14
clone_size: many
d_call: -
cdr3_nt: TGTGCCAGCAGCCCCGATTTATGGGAAGAGACCCAGTACTTC
cdr3_aa: CASSPDLWEETQYF

j_call: TRBJ1-6
v_call: TRBV30
cdr3_length: 13
clone_size: once
d_call: -
cdr3_nt: TGTGCCCGGAGCCGGGACGATACTGGGCCCCTCCACTTT
cdr3_aa: CARSRDDTGPLHF

j_call: TRBJ2-5
v_call: TRBV7-2
cdr3_length: 15
clone_size: -
d_call: -
cdr3_nt: TGTGCCAGCAGCTTAGATGGTCGGTACCAAGAGACCCAGTACTTC
cdr3_aa: CASSLDGRYQETQYF

j_call: TRBJ2-2
v_call: TRBV2
cdr3_length: 15
clone_size: many
d_call: -
cdr3_nt: TGTGCCAGCACCAGCGGCAGGGGACTCACCGGGGAGCTGTTTTTT
cdr3_aa: CASTSGRGLTGELFF

j_call: TRBJ2-7
v_call: TRBV20-1
cdr3_length: 14
clone_size: few
d_call: -
cdr3_nt: TGCAGTGCTAGATTTGTGGGAGGTTCTTACGAGCAGTACTTC
cdr3_aa: CSARFVGGSYEQYF

j_call: TRBJ1-1
v_call: TRBV5-1
cdr3_length: 11
clone_size: -
d_call: -
cdr3_nt: TGTGCCAGCAGCAGTGGCGGTGAAGCTTTCTTT
cdr3_aa: CASSSGGEAFF

j_call: TRBJ1-3
v_call: TRBV12-3/TRBV12-4
cdr3_length: 15
clone_size: -
d_call: -
cdr3_nt: TGTGCCAGCAGTTTGGGGGGGACCTCTGGAAACACCATATATTTT
cdr3_aa: CASSLGGTSGNTIYF

j_call: TRBJ2-7
v_call: TRBV30
cdr3_length: 12
clone_size: -
d_call: -
cdr3_nt: TGTGCCTTCCGCCCGGGAACCTACGAGCAGTACTTC
cdr3_aa: CAFRPGTYEQYF

j_call: TRBJ1-4
v_call: TRBV5-8
cdr3_length: 18
clone_size: -
d_call: TRBD1
cdr3_nt: TGTGCCAGCAGCCCCCGGGACAGGGGTGTTTCGACTAATGAAAAACTGTTTTTT
cdr3_aa: CASSPRDRGVSTNEKLFF

j_call: TRBJ1-4
v_call: TRBV2
cdr3_length: 14
clone_size: many
d_call: -
cdr3_nt: TGTGCCAGCGCGCCAGGCAGTCTTGGCGAAAAACTGTTTTTT
cdr3_aa: CASAPGSLGEKLFF

j_call: TRBJ2-7
v_call: TRBV27
cdr3_length: 14
clone_size: -
d_call: -
cdr3_nt: TGTGCCAGCAGTTTAAGGGCCCAGAGGGCCGAGCAGTACTTC
cdr3_aa: CASSLRAQRAEQYF

j_call: TRBJ2-4
v_call: TRBV7-2
cdr3_length: 19
clone_size: -
d_call: -
cdr3_nt: TGTGCCAGCAGCTTACGTCTAGGGTCCCCAGGGGAAGGCAAAAACATTCAGTACTTC
cdr3_aa: CASSLRLGSPGEGKNIQYF

j_call: TRBJ2-5
v_call: TRBV12-3/TRBV12-4
cdr3_length: 19
clone_size: many
d_call: TRBD2
cdr3_nt: TGTGCCAGCAGCCCAATTAAACCGGGACTAGCGCTTAGCCAAGAGACCCAGTACTTC
cdr3_aa: CASSPIKPGLALSQETQYF

j_call: TRBJ2-4
v_call: TRBV28
cdr3_length: 17
clone_size: many
d_call: -
cdr3_nt: TGTGCCAGCAGTTCCCCCGGATACACCTTAGCCAAAAACATTCAGTACTTC
cdr3_aa: CASSSPGYTLAKNIQYF

j_call: TRBJ1-1
v_call: TRBV11-2
cdr3_length: 15
clone_size: many
d_call: -
cdr3_nt: TGTGCCAGCAGCTTAGATGTAGGGATGAACACTGAAGCTTTCTTT
cdr3_aa: CASSLDVGMNTEAFF

j_call: TRBJ1-1
v_call: TRBV6-5
cdr3_length: 18
clone_size: many
d_call: -
cdr3_nt: TGTGCCAGCAGTTTACTGGGCCCTACTTCTCGGTGGGACACTGAAGCTTTCTTT
cdr3_aa: CASSLLGPTSRWDTEAFF

j_call: TRBJ2-7
v_call: TRBV19
cdr3_length: 14
clone_size: once
d_call: TRBD2
cdr3_nt: TGTGCCAGTAGTATTAATGGGAGGGGCCACGAGCAGTACTTC
cdr3_aa: CASSINGRGHEQYF

j_call: TRBJ2-1
v_call: TRBV12-5
cdr3_length: 19
clone_size: -
d_call: TRBD1
cdr3_nt: TGTGCTAGTGGTTTGGTACAATGGGTGACAGGGGGCTCCTACAATGAGCAGTTCTTC
cdr3_aa: CASGLVQWVTGGSYNEQFF

j_call: TRBJ1-1
v_call: TRBV7-9
cdr3_length: 14
clone_size: few
d_call: -
cdr3_nt: TGTGCCAGCAGCTTAGTTTTGGCCAACACTGAAGCTTTCTTT
cdr3_aa: CASSLVLANTEAFF

j_call: TRBJ2-5
v_call: TRBV30
cdr3_length: 14
clone_size: few
d_call: TRBD1
cdr3_nt: TGTGCCTTGACGGGACAGGCAAATCAAGAGACCCAGTACTTC
cdr3_aa: CALTGQANQETQYF

j_call: TRBJ2-7
v_call: TRBV7-9
cdr3_length: 13
clone_size: few
d_call: -
cdr3_nt: TGTGCCAGCAGCTCAGGACTTTTTGGCGAGCAGTACTTC
cdr3_aa: CASSSGLFGEQYF

j_call: TRBJ2-2
v_call: TRBV6-1
cdr3_length: 13
clone_size: few
d_call: -
cdr3_nt: TGTGCCAGCAGTCCCGTAGGACCCGGGGAGCTGTTTTTT
cdr3_aa: CASSPVGPGELFF